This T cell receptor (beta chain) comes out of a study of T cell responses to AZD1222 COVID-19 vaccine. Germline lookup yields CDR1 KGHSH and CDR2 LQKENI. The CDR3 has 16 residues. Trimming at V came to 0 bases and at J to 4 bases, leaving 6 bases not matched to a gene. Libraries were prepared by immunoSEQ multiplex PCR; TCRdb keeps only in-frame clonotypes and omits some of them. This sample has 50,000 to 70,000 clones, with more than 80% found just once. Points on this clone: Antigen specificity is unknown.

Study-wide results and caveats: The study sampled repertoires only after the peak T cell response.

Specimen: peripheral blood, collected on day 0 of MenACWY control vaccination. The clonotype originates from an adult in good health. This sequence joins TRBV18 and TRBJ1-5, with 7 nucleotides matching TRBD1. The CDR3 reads CASSPPEGARNQPQHF. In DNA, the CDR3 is TGTGCCAGCTCACCACCCGAGGGGGCGAGGAATCAGCCCCAGCATTTT.